This TCR beta chain was retrieved from a study of blood T cell repertoires in COVID-19. Study information: In each case, the material was cDNA or gDNA derived from T cells, B-cell-depleted T cells, or PBMCs.

This clone was detected only once. This CDR3 region has 14 residues. V lost 5 bases and J lost 10, with 17 bases in between. Germline V gene lookup returns CDR1 LNHDA and CDR2 SQIVND (reference sequence). The age range of participants was about 18 to 90 years, with residence in about two dozen US areas. Self-reported history from a screening survey and questionnaire set each donor's cohort. Original processing notes: By means of reference gene primer amplification, nucleated cell counts were estimated. Sequencing was performed with immunoSEQ multiplex PCR; in TCRdb, only in-frame clones are kept and a portion is missing. V, J and clone size are those of that table, while D and trimming were read from the DNA. The sample records roughly 200,000 clones, about nine tenths being singletons.

The chain recombines TRBV19 with TRBJ1-4; D perhaps matches TRBD1 (5 bases). The sequencing sample was made of PBMCs or T cells enriched from blood (not recorded which). This clonotype was sampled from a man aged 18 to 30 with acute COVID-19. This CDR3 is CASSWTFPGGKLFF. The CDR3 nucleotides read TGTGCCAGTAGTTGGACCTTCCCCGGGGGAAAACTGTTTTTT.